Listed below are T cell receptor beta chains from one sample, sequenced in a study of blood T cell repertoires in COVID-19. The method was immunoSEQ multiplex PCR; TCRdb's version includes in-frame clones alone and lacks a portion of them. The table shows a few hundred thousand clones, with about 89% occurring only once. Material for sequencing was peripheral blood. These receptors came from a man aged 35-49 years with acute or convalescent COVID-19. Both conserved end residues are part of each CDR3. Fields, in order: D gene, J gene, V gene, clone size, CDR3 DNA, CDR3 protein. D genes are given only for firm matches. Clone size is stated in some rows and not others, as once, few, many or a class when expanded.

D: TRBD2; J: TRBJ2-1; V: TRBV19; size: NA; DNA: TGTGCCAGTAAAAAACTAGCGGGAGGTGGCTATGAGCAGTTCTTC; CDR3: CASKKLAGGGYEQFF
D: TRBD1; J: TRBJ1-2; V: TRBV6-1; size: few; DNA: TGTGCCAGCAGTGAAGCGGACAGGTTCTATGGCTACACCTTC; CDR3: CASSEADRFYGYTF
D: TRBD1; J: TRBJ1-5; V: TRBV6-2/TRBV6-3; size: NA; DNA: TGTGCCAGCAGCCCGCCGACAGGGCAAGATCAGCCCCAGCATTTT; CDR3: CASSPPTGQDQPQHF
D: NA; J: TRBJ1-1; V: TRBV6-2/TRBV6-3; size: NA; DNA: TGTGCCAGCAGTAAATACAGGGCCCGAACAATGAACACTGAAGCTTTCTTT; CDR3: CASSKYRARTMNTEAFF
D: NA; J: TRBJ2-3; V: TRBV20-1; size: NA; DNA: TGCAGTGCTAGTAGAGGACTGGTTACAGATACGCAGTATTTT; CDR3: CSASRGLVTDTQYF
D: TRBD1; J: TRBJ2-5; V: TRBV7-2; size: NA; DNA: TGTGCCAGCAGCTTAGACAGGGGTACAGGAGAGACCCAGTACTTC; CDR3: CASSLDRGTGETQYF
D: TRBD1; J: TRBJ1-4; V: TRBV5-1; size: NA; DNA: TGCGCCAGCAGCTTTTTGAGCCTGGGAACAGGGGGTGCCGGTACAACTAATGAAAAACTGTTTTTT; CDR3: CASSFLSLGTGGAGTTNEKLFF
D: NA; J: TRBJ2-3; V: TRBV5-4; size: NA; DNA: TGTGCCAGCAGCTTGAGGAGGCAGTCAGATACGCAGTATTTT; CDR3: CASSLRRQSDTQYF
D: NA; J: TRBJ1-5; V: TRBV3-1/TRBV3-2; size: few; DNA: TGTGCCAGCAGCCAAGGTCGGACACTTAATCAGCCCCAGCATTTT; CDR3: CASSQGRTLNQPQHF
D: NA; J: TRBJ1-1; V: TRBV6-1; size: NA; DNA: TGTGCCAGCAGTGATACTAGGGGGTTTTTGGGCACTGAAGCTTTCTTT; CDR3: CASSDTRGFLGTEAFF
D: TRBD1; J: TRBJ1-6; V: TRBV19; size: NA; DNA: TGTGCCAGTAGTACGGGGACAGGAGGTTATTCACCCCTCCACTTT; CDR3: CASSTGTGGYSPLHF
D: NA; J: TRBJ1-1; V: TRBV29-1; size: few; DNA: TGCAGCGTGAGAGACTTCGGCGGAGGGCTGGGGACTGAAGCTTTCTTT; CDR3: CSVRDFGGGLGTEAFF
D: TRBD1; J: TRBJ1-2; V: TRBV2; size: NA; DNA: TGTGCCAGCAGGGACAGGGGAAACTATGGCTACACCTTC; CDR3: CASRDRGNYGYTF
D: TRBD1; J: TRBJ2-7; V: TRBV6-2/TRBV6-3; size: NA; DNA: TGTGCCAGCAGTCCCGGGACAGGGTACGAGCAGTACTTC; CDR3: CASSPGTGYEQYF
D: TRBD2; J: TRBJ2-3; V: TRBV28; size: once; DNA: TGTGCCAGCAGTTTAAGGCCCGGAACTAGCGGGGAAAATACGCAGTATTTT; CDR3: CASSLRPGTSGENTQYF
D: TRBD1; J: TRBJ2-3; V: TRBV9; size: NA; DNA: TGTGCCAGCAGCGGGACAGGGACCAGCACAGATACGCAGTATTTT; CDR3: CASSGTGTSTDTQYF
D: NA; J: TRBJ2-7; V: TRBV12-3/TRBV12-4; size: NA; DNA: TGTGCCAGCAGTAAACGACAGGAGCAGTACTTC; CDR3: CASSKRQEQYF
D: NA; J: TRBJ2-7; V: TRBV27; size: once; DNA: TGTGCCAGCAGTTTATCGCTCAGGGCCCGCGTTTTCTACGAGCAGTACTTC; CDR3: CASSLSLRARVFYEQYF
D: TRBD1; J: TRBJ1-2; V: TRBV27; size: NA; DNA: TGTGCCAGCAGTTTGCAGGGGGCGCGGAGTGGCTACACCTTC; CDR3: CASSLQGARSGYTF
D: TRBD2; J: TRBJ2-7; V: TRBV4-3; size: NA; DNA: TGCGCCAGCAGCCAGCGGGAGGGTCACTACGAGCAGTACTTC; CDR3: CASSQREGHYEQYF
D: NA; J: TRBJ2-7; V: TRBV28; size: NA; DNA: TGTGCCAGCAGTTTTTCGGGGGGCGCGGACGAGCAGTACTTC; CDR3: CASSFSGGADEQYF
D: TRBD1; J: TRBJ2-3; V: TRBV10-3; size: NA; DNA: TGTGCCATCACCTCCCGGACAGGGGGCACAGATACGCAGTATTTT; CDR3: CAITSRTGGTDTQYF
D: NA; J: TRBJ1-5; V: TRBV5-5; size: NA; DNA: TGTGCCAGCAGCTTGATGGGTATTAGCGAGCCCCAGCATTTT; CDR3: CASSLMGISEPQHF
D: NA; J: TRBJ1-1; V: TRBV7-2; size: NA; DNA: TGTGCCAGCAGCTTAGAAAGGGGCACTGAAGCTTTCTTT; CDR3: CASSLERGTEAFF
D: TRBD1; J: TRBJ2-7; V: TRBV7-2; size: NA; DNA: TGTGCCAGCAGCTCCCCGGGACAGGGATTATACGAGCAGTACTTC; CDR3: CASSSPGQGLYEQYF
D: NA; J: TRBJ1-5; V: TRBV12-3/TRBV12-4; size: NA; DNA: TGTGCCAGCAGTTCCTTCAGACTTCAAGCCCAGCATTTT; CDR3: CASSSFRLQAQHF
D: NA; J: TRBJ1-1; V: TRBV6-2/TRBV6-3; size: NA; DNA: TGTGCCAGCAGTTACGCAGGCGGGTACTCTGAAGCTTTCTTT; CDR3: CASSYAGGYSEAFF
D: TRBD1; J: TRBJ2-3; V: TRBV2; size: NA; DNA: TGTGCCAGCAGTGAACGGGGACAGGGGAGCACAGATACGCAGTATTTT; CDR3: CASSERGQGSTDTQYF
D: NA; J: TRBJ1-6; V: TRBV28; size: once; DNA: TGTGCCAGCAGTGGTGGACACCCTTATAATTCACCCCTCCACTTT; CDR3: CASSGGHPYNSPLHF
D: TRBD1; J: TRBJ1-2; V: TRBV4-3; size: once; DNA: TGCGCCAGCAGCCAAGACAGGGGGGTGGCCGTGGGCGGCTACACCTTC; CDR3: CASSQDRGVAVGGYTF
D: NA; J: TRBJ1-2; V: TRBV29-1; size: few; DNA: TGCAGCGTTGATAGCGGGGTTCCCGGCTATGGCTACACCTTC; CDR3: CSVDSGVPGYGYTF
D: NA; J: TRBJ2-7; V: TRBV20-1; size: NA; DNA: TGCAGTGCTAGTGGGGGAGTCCCCTACGAGCAGTACTTC; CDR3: CSASGGVPYEQYF
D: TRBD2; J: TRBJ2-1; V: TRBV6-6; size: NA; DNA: TGTGCCAGCATCCCCGGGACTAGCGGGAGCAATGAGCAGTTCTTC; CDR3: CASIPGTSGSNEQFF
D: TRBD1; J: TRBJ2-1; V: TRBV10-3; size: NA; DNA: TGTGCCAACGCTCCCGGGACAGGGGTATCGTACAATGAGCAGTTCTTC; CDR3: CANAPGTGVSYNEQFF
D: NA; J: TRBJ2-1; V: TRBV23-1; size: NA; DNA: TGCGCCAGCAGTCAATCTGTGACAGAGACCTACAATGAGCAGTTCTTC; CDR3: CASSQSVTETYNEQFF
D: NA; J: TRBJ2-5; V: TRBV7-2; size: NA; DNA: TGTGCCAGCAGCTTAGGAACTAATAGCATCCAAGAGACCCAGTACTTC; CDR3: CASSLGTNSIQETQYF
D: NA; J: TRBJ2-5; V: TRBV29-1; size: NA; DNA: TGCAGCGGAACCGGGATTCAAGAGACCCAGTACTTC; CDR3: CSGTGIQETQYF
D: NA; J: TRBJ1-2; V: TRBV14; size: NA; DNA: TGTGCCAGCAGCCAAGAAACTTTTGGCTACACCTTC; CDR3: CASSQETFGYTF
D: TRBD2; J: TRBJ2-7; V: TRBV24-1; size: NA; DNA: TGTGCCACCAGTGATGCTAGGGCTAGCGGGAGGGCCCGTCCCCACGAGCAGTACTTC; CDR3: CATSDARASGRARPHEQYF
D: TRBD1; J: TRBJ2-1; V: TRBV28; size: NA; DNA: TGTGCCAGCAAGCATTCAGGACAGGCCCGCAATGAGCAGTTCTTC; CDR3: CASKHSGQARNEQFF
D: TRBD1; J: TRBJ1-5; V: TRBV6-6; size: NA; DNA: TGTGCCAGCAGCAGGGGACAGAATCAGCCCCAGCATTTT; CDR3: CASSRGQNQPQHF
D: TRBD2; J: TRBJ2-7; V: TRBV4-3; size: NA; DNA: TGCGCCAGCAGCCAAGACGGCGGGGGGAACTACGAGCAGTACTTC; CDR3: CASSQDGGGNYEQYF
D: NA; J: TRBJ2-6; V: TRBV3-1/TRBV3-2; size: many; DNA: TGTGCCAGCAGCCAAGGACTAGCTGGGGCCAACGTCCTGACTTTC; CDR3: CASSQGLAGANVLTF
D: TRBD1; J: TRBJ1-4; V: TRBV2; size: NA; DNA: TGTGCCAGCAGGGACAGGGGGCTCGCAACTAATGAAAAACTGTTTTTT; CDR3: CASRDRGLATNEKLFF
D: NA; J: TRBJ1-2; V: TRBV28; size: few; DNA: TGTGCCAGCAGTTCCCGAATCCAGGGTTTTAACTATGGCTACACCTTC; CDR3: CASSSRIQGFNYGYTF
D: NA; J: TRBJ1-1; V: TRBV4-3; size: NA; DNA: TGCGCCAGCAGCCAATCGGTTTTTGGCACTGAAGCTTTCTTT; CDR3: CASSQSVFGTEAFF
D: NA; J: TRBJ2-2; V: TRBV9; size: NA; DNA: TGTGCCAGCAGCGGGGAGATTGGGACCGGGGAGCTGTTTTTT; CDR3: CASSGEIGTGELFF
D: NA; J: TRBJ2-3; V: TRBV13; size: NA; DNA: TGTGCCAGCAGCTTAGGGCGAAGCAATACGCAGTATTTT; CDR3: CASSLGRSNTQYF
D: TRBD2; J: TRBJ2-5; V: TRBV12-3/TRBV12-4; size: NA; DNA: TGTGCCAGCGGGAGGGGCAGCCAAGAGACCCAGTACTTC; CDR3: CASGRGSQETQYF
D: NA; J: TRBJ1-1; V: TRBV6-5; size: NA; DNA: TGTGCCACGAGTCTCGACGGGGGGGACACTGAAGCTTTCTTT; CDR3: CATSLDGGDTEAFF
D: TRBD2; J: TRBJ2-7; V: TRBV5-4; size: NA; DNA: TGTGCCAGCAGCTTGGGACCCGGGAGGGCGTCCTACGAGCAGTACTTC; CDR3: CASSLGPGRASYEQYF
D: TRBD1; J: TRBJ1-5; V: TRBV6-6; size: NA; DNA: TGTGCCAGCAGCTTACCTACCCCCGAAACTGGGGGGGGGACAGGGGCCAATCAGCCCCAGCATTTT; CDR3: CASSLPTPETGGGTGANQPQHF
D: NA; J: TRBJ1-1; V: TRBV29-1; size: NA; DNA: TGCAGCGTTGCCGGGTTACATATGAACACTGAAGCTTTCTTT; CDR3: CSVAGLHMNTEAFF